The present TCR beta chain was sequenced within a study of vaccination effects on CD4 cells after COVID-19. With respect to this clone: Its antigen remains unidentified.

Repertoires were generated with immunoSEQ multiplex PCR, while TCRdb's copy carries only in-frame clones and drops some. The sample lists 35,000 to 40,000 clones; approximately 72% were seen once. After more than 9 days in culture, the CD4+ T cells were isolated. The V end lost 7 bases, the J end lost 3 bases, and 18 bases lay between the germline ends. Germline V gene data show CDR1 as MNHNY and CDR2 as SVGAGI (reference sequence). This CDR3 comprises 15 residues. The origin of this receptor is a human donor who received a COVID-19 vaccine. Material: CD4+ T cells from PBMCs cultured without peptide, obtained before COVID-19 vaccination. The chain is built from TRBV6-6 and TRBJ1-1; D is possibly TRBD1 (5 bases). CDR3: CASKPREGTYTEAFF. The CDR3 DNA is TGTGCCAGCAAACCCCGAGAAGGGACGTACACTGAAGCTTTCTTT.